This T cell receptor (beta chain) was observed in a study of OX40 agonist ivuxolimab in advanced cancers. The method was immunoSEQ multiplex PCR; TCRdb's version includes in-frame clones alone and lacks a portion of them. The sample carries approximately 66,000 clones, around 89% recorded once. This CDR3 region has 14 residues. Between the trimmed V and J ends, which lost 4 bases and 0 bases, there was a span of 7 bases. Germline V CDR1 and CDR2: SGHNT, YYREEE (reference sequence). This clone was seen more than once but under ten times. The sequence came from an adult with an advanced solid tumor such as melanoma, head and neck, liver or kidney cancer. The material was CD4+ or CD8+ T cells sorted from blood, obtained in a trial of the OX40 agonist ivuxolimab. V and J are TRBV5-4 and TRBJ2-2, with D hard to call. The CDR3 protein is CASSATANTGELFF. CDR3 bases: TGTGCCAGCAGCGCGACGGCGAACACCGGGGAGCTGTTTTTT.